The clone carrying this T cell receptor (beta chain) was counted once. Its antigen is as yet unknown. Vbeta (60) and Jbeta (13) primers were used in the PCR. Produced via immunoSEQ multiplex PCR; TCRdb's table is partial and in-frame only. This table has some 130,000 clones, 75% to 90% appearing once. The V gene's germline CDR1 is GTSNPN and CDR2 SVGIG (reference sequence). There are 15 residues in the CDR3. V was pared by 2 bases and J by 5 bases, with 18 bases between. These data originate in a study of cytomegalovirus exposure and HLA in healthy donors. General observations from the study: V segments that were indistinguishable, TRBV6-2 and TRBV6-3 among them, were omitted from analysis. In a later analysis, HLA-C alleles had the fewest associated TCRs, DRB1 alleles the most.

Sequencing was done on a sample of PBMCs. The clonotype was recovered from a male donor in good health and CMV-seronegative. This sequence joins TRBV30 and TRBJ1-2; D unclear. The CDR3 is CAWSFGRLLSYGYTF. The CDR3 DNA reads TGTGCCTGGAGTTTTGGCCGACTGCTATCTTATGGCTACACCTTC.